These T cell receptor beta chains were read from a single sample in a study of control samples from healthy donors and cancer patients. The repertoire was sequenced with immunoSEQ multiplex PCR; TCRdb's copy has only in-frame clones and lacks some. Among roughly 100,000 clones, roughly 92% were seen once, and the ten largest hold under 4%. Material for sequencing was blood. These TCRs come from a human donor in good health. The donor label of this sample is uncertain. The CDR3 runs from the conserved cysteine through the conserved F or W. The D gene is left open where the match is weak. Some rows mark clone size as missing; the rest say once, few, many or name a class of expanded clone.

clone size	D gene	J gene	V gene	CDR3 DNA	CDR3 protein
.	TRBD1	TRBJ2-2	TRBV7-9	TGTGCCAGCAGCTTCTGGGACAGAAACACCGGGGAGCTGTTTTTT	CASSFWDRNTGELFF
.	TRBD2	TRBJ2-4	TRBV3-1/TRBV3-2	TGTGCCAGCACTAGCGGGGGGTCCTTAGCCAAAAACATTCAGTACTTC	CASTSGGSLAKNIQYF
.	TRBD2	TRBJ2-5	TRBV5-4	TGTGCCGGCAAGGGCGGGGGGGCCGGTGAGACCCAGTACTTC	CAGKGGGAGETQYF
.	.	TRBJ2-1	TRBV7-8	TGTGCCAGCAGTCCTAAGCGGAGCTCCTACAATGAGCAGTTCTTC	CASSPKRSSYNEQFF
once	.	TRBJ1-3	TRBV19	TGTGCCAGTAGTATCCTATCTAGCCTCTCTGGAAACACCATATATTTT	CASSILSSLSGNTIYF
.	.	TRBJ1-4	TRBV9	TGTGCCAGCAGCGTAGGGCCCAATGAAAAACTGTTTTTT	CASSVGPNEKLFF
.	.	TRBJ2-7	TRBV30	TGTGCCTGGAGTGGAGGGGCCCAACTACCCAACGAGCAGTACTTC	CAWSGGAQLPNEQYF
.	.	TRBJ1-1	TRBV10-3	TGTGCCATCACCCAAACCGGACGGTGGGGCACTGAAGCTTTCTTT	CAITQTGRWGTEAFF
.	.	TRBJ1-6	TRBV2	TGTGCCAGCAGCCGGGAAATGGGGTCACCCCTCCACTTT	CASSREMGSPLHF
.	.	TRBJ2-2	TRBV24-1	TGTGCCACCAGTGATAGTTCAGCCTTTCCCGGGGAGCTGTTTTTT	CATSDSSAFPGELFF
.	.	TRBJ2-2	TRBV23-1	TGCGCCAGCAGTCAGTCTCAACCGATCACCGGGGAGCTGTTTTTT	CASSQSQPITGELFF
.	.	TRBJ2-2	TRBV19	TGTGCCAGTAGTATGTCTGATAGCCCCGGGGAGCTGTTTTTT	CASSMSDSPGELFF
once	TRBD1	TRBJ1-2	TRBV6-5	TGTGCCAGCCTCTCAGCCGGGACAGGGGGCCATGGCTACACCTTC	CASLSAGTGGHGYTF
.	TRBD2	TRBJ2-2	TRBV27	TGTGCCAGCAGCGTAGCGGGCCACACCGGGGAGCTGTTTTTT	CASSVAGHTGELFF
.	TRBD2	TRBJ2-1	TRBV6-2/TRBV6-3	TGTGCCAGCAGTTACCCCGGACTAGCGGGGGCAGGAGGAAGTGAGCAGTTCTTC	CASSYPGLAGAGGSEQFF
.	.	TRBJ1-3	TRBV5-1	TGCGCCAGCAGCTTGAAGGGGTATAACTCTGGAAACACCATATATTTT	CASSLKGYNSGNTIYF
.	.	TRBJ1-2	TRBV6-4	TGTGCCAGCAGTGCAGGATTTGGGGGGACGTATGGCTACACCTTC	CASSAGFGGTYGYTF
.	TRBD1	TRBJ1-2	TRBV6-1	TGTGCCAGCAGTTCCCAGGGGGCGCCTGGCTACACCTTC	CASSSQGAPGYTF
.	.	TRBJ1-3	TRBV24-1	TGTGCCACCAGTGATGCGGCAGGTCCTGGAAACACCATATATTTT	CATSDAAGPGNTIYF
.	.	TRBJ2-3	TRBV7-9	TGTGCCAGCAGAGCCGGGAGCATCTTCTTCGATACGCAGTATTTT	CASRAGSIFFDTQYF
.	TRBD1	TRBJ1-6	TRBV5-1	TGCGCCAGCAGCTTGTCAGGGGGCAGTTCACCCCTCCACTTT	CASSLSGGSSPLHF
.	.	TRBJ1-3	TRBV10-2	TGCGCCAGCAGAGTTTTGACTGGAAACACCATATATTTT	CASRVLTGNTIYF
.	TRBD2	TRBJ2-3	TRBV5-1	TGCGCCAGCAACTTACTAGCGGGGGGAACAGATACGCAGTATTTT	CASNLLAGGTDTQYF
.	.	TRBJ1-6	TRBV24-1	TGTGCCATACAGGAGACTAATAATTCACCCCTCCACTTT	CAIQETNNSPLHF
.	.	TRBJ2-3	TRBV19	TGTGCCAGTAGTATCATTGGGCCCCCTAGCACAGATACGCAGTATTTT	CASSIIGPPSTDTQYF
.	TRBD2	TRBJ2-2	TRBV25-1	TGTGCCAGCAGTGAACGGGCGGGGAGGGCCGGGGAGCTGTTTTTT	CASSERAGRAGELFF
.	TRBD1	TRBJ2-7	TRBV2	TGTGCCACTCTTCGGGACAGAGAGTACGGATACGAGCAGTACTTC	CATLRDREYGYEQYF
.	.	TRBJ2-3	TRBV5-4	TGTGCCAGCAGCTTGGGGTGGGGGCCGGGAGATACGCAGTATTTT	CASSLGWGPGDTQYF
.	.	TRBJ2-1	TRBV7-9	TGTGCCAGCAGCACACGACTTACCCTCAATGAGCAGTTCTTC	CASSTRLTLNEQFF
.	.	TRBJ1-4	TRBV15	TGTGCCACAGCTGACATTTCCGAAGAAAAACTGTTTTTT	CATADISEEKLFF
.	.	TRBJ1-2	TRBV5-4	TGTGCCAGCAGCCCGGACGGCTATCGCGGAAGCTACACCTTC	CASSPDGYRGSYTF
.	TRBD2	TRBJ2-2	TRBV5-6	TGTGCCAGCAGCTTCCCCATAGCGGGGGAGGACACCGGGGAGCTGTTTTTT	CASSFPIAGEDTGELFF
.	TRBD1	TRBJ1-5	TRBV24-1	TGTGCCACCAGTGATCCGGGACAGGGGGGGAACCAGCCCCAGCATTTT	CATSDPGQGGNQPQHF
.	.	TRBJ2-2	TRBV11-3	TGTGCCAGCAGCCCCAGAAACACCGGGGAGCTGTTTTTT	CASSPRNTGELFF
.	.	TRBJ1-5	TRBV5-1	TGCGCCAGCAGCTTGGTGGGAGGACTGCCCCAGCATTTT	CASSLVGGLPQHF
.	.	TRBJ2-1	TRBV24-1	TGTGCCACCAGTGACCCCACACGTTTCACCTACAATGAGCAGTTCTTC	CATSDPTRFTYNEQFF
.	TRBD1	TRBJ1-1	TRBV24-1	TGTGCCACCAGGAGGACAGGGAACACTGAAGCTTTCTTT	CATRRTGNTEAFF
.	.	TRBJ1-5	TRBV12-3/TRBV12-4	TGTGCCAGCAGCGGCCCCAATCAGCCCCAGCATTTT	CASSGPNQPQHF
.	.	TRBJ2-3	TRBV27	TGTGCCAGCAGCGAGAGGTGGGCCGCAGATACGCAGTATTTT	CASSERWAADTQYF
.	TRBD1	TRBJ2-4	TRBV5-1	TGCGCCAGCCAGGGGGACGCCAAAAACATTCAGTACTTC	CASQGDAKNIQYF
.	.	TRBJ2-5	TRBV24-1	TGTGCCACCAGTGACCCACGAACAGGGAAGGAGACCCAGTACTTC	CATSDPRTGKETQYF
.	TRBD1	TRBJ1-3	TRBV5-1	TGCGCCAGCAGCTCGGGACAGGGGAATTGGTACTCTGGAAACACCATATATTTT	CASSSGQGNWYSGNTIYF
.	.	TRBJ2-7	TRBV9	TGTGCCAGCAGCGTAGGGTCAGCTTTGGTCTACGAGCAGTACTTC	CASSVGSALVYEQYF
once	.	TRBJ1-2	TRBV12-5	TGTGCTAGTGGCACATGGGGACGGAATGGCTACACCTTC	CASGTWGRNGYTF
.	.	TRBJ2-1	TRBV12-3/TRBV12-4	TGTGCCAGTAATTCCCAGCTTTACAATGAGCAGTTCTTC	CASNSQLYNEQFF
.	.	TRBJ1-1	TRBV25-1	TGTGCCAGCAGTGAATTCAAAGGGTTGGGGTTCACTGAAGCTTTCTTT	CASSEFKGLGFTEAFF
.	.	TRBJ2-3	TRBV5-4	TGTGCCAGCAGCTTGGGTGGCAGGACAAGCACAGATACGCAGTATTTT	CASSLGGRTSTDTQYF
.	.	TRBJ1-3	TRBV30	TGTGCCTGGAGGACAGGAGATTCTGGAAACACCATATATTTT	CAWRTGDSGNTIYF
once	TRBD1	TRBJ2-2	TRBV29-1	TGCAGCGTGAGACAGGGGGTTTCCGGGGAGCTGTTTTTT	CSVRQGVSGELFF
.	TRBD1	TRBJ1-3	TRBV11-2	TGTGCCAGCAGCTTATCTGGGACAGTCTTCTCTGGAAACACCATATATTTT	CASSLSGTVFSGNTIYF
.	.	TRBJ1-1	TRBV25-1	TGTGCCAGCAGCCCGGGACCCTATGAAGCTTTCTTT	CASSPGPYEAFF
.	TRBD1	TRBJ1-4	TRBV5-1	TGCGCCAGCAGCATAGCCGACAGGGATGATGAAAAACTGTTTTTT	CASSIADRDDEKLFF
.	.	TRBJ1-6	TRBV14	TGTGCCAGCAGCCAAGGGCGGCACTATAATTCACCCCTCCACTTT	CASSQGRHYNSPLHF
few	TRBD1	TRBJ2-7	TRBV9	TGTGCCAGCAGCGACGGGACAGGGCGGAGAGACGAGCAGTACTTC	CASSDGTGRRDEQYF
.	TRBD1	TRBJ1-2	TRBV7-2	TGTGCCAGCAGCCCCCGGACAGGCGACTACACCTTC	CASSPRTGDYTF